This T cell receptor beta chain originates from a study of shared clonotypes between healthy human individuals. In this sample, this clone turned up once. Its antigen is not identified. It was at deep level that the assay was run. Every subset had its genomic DNA shared out evenly among several immunoSEQ plates. Libraries were prepared by immunoSEQ multiplex PCR; TCRdb keeps only in-frame clonotypes and omits some of them. This table holds about 470,000 clones, roughly 83% found once. The CDR3 contains 14 residues. Germline V CDR1 and CDR2: MNHNS, SASEGT. J lost 2 bases, V lost 6 bases, and 6 bases had no gene match. Study findings and constraints: Enrolling few donors narrowed the genetic and exposure-history diversity that was represented.

This chain uses TRBV6-1 with TRBJ2-7; 8 nucleotides align to TRBD1. The specimen was PBMCs. The sequence was obtained from a middle-aged woman in good health. Some clones in this sample may be carry-over from other donors' samples. The CDR3 protein is CASSGQGPPYEQYF. CDR3 nucleotide sequence: TGTGCCAGCAGCGGACAGGGACCCCCCTACGAGCAGTACTTC.